This is a list of T cell receptor beta chains from one sample in a study of blood T cell repertoires in COVID-19. TCRdb keeps only in-frame clones here, not all; method: immunoSEQ multiplex PCR. In the table there are approximately 300,000 clones, roughly 88% of which are singletons. The specimen sequenced was PBMCs or T cells enriched from blood (not recorded which). The receptors were gathered from a woman in her twenties or thirties who had recovered from COVID-19. Each CDR3 is given with its conserved first and last residue. Fields, in order: CDR3 length, D gene, clone size, J gene, V gene, CDR3 protein, CDR3 DNA. D genes are given only for firm matches. Expanded clones get a size class; other rows say once, few or many, or leave the size out.

cdr3_length: 16
d_call: TRBD2
clone_size: NA
j_call: TRBJ2-3
v_call: TRBV6-1
cdr3_aa: CASSELAGASTDTQYF
cdr3_nt: TGTGCCAGCAGTGAGCTAGCGGGGGCTAGCACAGATACGCAGTATTTT

cdr3_length: 17
d_call: NA
clone_size: NA
j_call: TRBJ2-1
v_call: TRBV10-1
cdr3_aa: CASSPNAGTASYNEQFF
cdr3_nt: TGCGCCAGCAGTCCAAACGCCGGGACTGCTTCCTACAATGAGCAGTTCTTC

cdr3_length: 12
d_call: TRBD2
clone_size: NA
j_call: TRBJ2-3
v_call: TRBV30
cdr3_aa: CAWSGGARYAVF
cdr3_nt: TGTGCCTGGAGCGGGGGGGCCAGATACGCAGTATTT

cdr3_length: 12
d_call: TRBD1
clone_size: NA
j_call: TRBJ2-7
v_call: TRBV29-1
cdr3_aa: CSAQGQTDEQYF
cdr3_nt: TGCAGCGCCCAGGGACAGACGGACGAGCAGTACTTC

cdr3_length: 19
d_call: NA
clone_size: NA
j_call: TRBJ2-1
v_call: TRBV4-1
cdr3_aa: CASSQRPRITGRTGNEQFF
cdr3_nt: TGCGCCAGCAGCCAACGGCCCAGAATCACTGGGCGGACGGGGAATGAGCAGTTCTTC

cdr3_length: 17
d_call: NA
clone_size: NA
j_call: TRBJ2-7
v_call: TRBV7-2
cdr3_aa: CASSLGEGGVPPYEQYF
cdr3_nt: TGTGCCAGCAGCCTGGGAGAGGGCGGGGTTCCTCCCTACGAGCAGTACTTC

cdr3_length: 11
d_call: TRBD1
clone_size: NA
j_call: TRBJ2-7
v_call: TRBV11-2
cdr3_aa: CASSLAEDRDF
cdr3_nt: TGTGCCAGCAGCTTAGCCGAAGACAGGGACTTC

cdr3_length: 14
d_call: NA
clone_size: NA
j_call: TRBJ2-7
v_call: TRBV6-5
cdr3_aa: CASTSTGNLYEQYF
cdr3_nt: TGTGCCAGCACAAGTACGGGGAATCTCTACGAGCAGTACTTC

cdr3_length: 16
d_call: TRBD2
clone_size: NA
j_call: TRBJ2-1
v_call: TRBV15
cdr3_aa: CATSRGSSGGYNEQFF
cdr3_nt: TGTGCCACCAGCAGGGGGTCTAGCGGGGGCTACAATGAGCAGTTCTTC

cdr3_length: 16
d_call: NA
clone_size: NA
j_call: TRBJ1-1
v_call: TRBV11-2
cdr3_aa: CASSLVGRGPNTEAFF
cdr3_nt: TGTGCCAGCAGCTTAGTTGGGCGGGGGCCGAACACTGAAGCTTTCTTT

cdr3_length: 17
d_call: TRBD1
clone_size: NA
j_call: TRBJ1-3
v_call: TRBV5-6
cdr3_aa: CASSFSPGQRLGNTIYF
cdr3_nt: TGTGCCAGCAGCTTTTCTCCGGGACAGCGGCTTGGAAACACCATATATTTT

cdr3_length: 14
d_call: TRBD1
clone_size: once
j_call: TRBJ2-7
v_call: TRBV29-1
cdr3_aa: CSARLRDRSYEQYF
cdr3_nt: TGCAGCGCCCGTCTCCGGGACAGAAGCTACGAGCAGTACTTC

cdr3_length: 15
d_call: NA
clone_size: once
j_call: TRBJ1-5
v_call: TRBV28
cdr3_aa: CASKIGGARSQPQHF
cdr3_nt: TGTGCCAGCAAGATTGGGGGGGCGCGGAGTCAGCCCCAGCATTTT

cdr3_length: 15
d_call: TRBD1
clone_size: NA
j_call: TRBJ1-1
v_call: TRBV19
cdr3_aa: CASSILDRANTEAFF
cdr3_nt: TGTGCCAGTAGTATTTTGGACAGGGCGAACACTGAAGCTTTCTTT

cdr3_length: 15
d_call: TRBD1
clone_size: NA
j_call: TRBJ2-7
v_call: TRBV7-2
cdr3_aa: CASSTYRGVINEQYF
cdr3_nt: TGTGCCAGCAGCACTTACAGGGGGGTCATAAATGAGCAGTACTTC

cdr3_length: 15
d_call: NA
clone_size: NA
j_call: TRBJ1-1
v_call: TRBV21-1
cdr3_aa: CASSIWVQGWSEAFF
cdr3_nt: TGTGCCAGCAGCATCTGGGTCCAGGGGTGGTCTGAAGCTTTCTTT

cdr3_length: 14
d_call: NA
clone_size: NA
j_call: TRBJ1-1
v_call: TRBV18
cdr3_aa: CASSTGLMNTEAFF
cdr3_nt: TGTGCCAGCTCCACAGGGTTAATGAACACTGAAGCTTTCTTT

cdr3_length: 16
d_call: TRBD2
clone_size: NA
j_call: TRBJ2-3
v_call: TRBV5-6
cdr3_aa: CASSSLGERETDTQYF
cdr3_nt: TGTGCCAGCAGCTCCCTAGGGGAGCGGGAGACAGATACGCAGTATTTT

cdr3_length: 16
d_call: TRBD2
clone_size: once
j_call: TRBJ2-1
v_call: TRBV27
cdr3_aa: CASRPNYAGGNNEQFF
cdr3_nt: TGTGCCAGCAGGCCGAACTATGCGGGAGGGAACAATGAGCAGTTCTTC

cdr3_length: 16
d_call: TRBD2
clone_size: NA
j_call: TRBJ2-7
v_call: TRBV28
cdr3_aa: CASSVALAASSYEQYF
cdr3_nt: TGTGCCAGCAGCGTTGCCCTAGCGGCTAGCTCCTACGAGCAGTACTTC

cdr3_length: 13
d_call: NA
clone_size: NA
j_call: TRBJ1-1
v_call: TRBV9
cdr3_aa: CASSVGQSTEAFF
cdr3_nt: TGTGCCAGCAGCGTCGGACAGAGCACTGAAGCTTTCTTT

cdr3_length: 14
d_call: NA
clone_size: NA
j_call: TRBJ2-7
v_call: TRBV18
cdr3_aa: CASSPPARDGEQYF
cdr3_nt: TGTGCCAGCTCACCACCAGCCAGGGATGGCGAGCAGTACTTC

cdr3_length: 14
d_call: NA
clone_size: NA
j_call: TRBJ1-3
v_call: TRBV28
cdr3_aa: CASSLISSGNTIYF
cdr3_nt: TGTGCCAGCAGTTTAATCAGCTCTGGAAACACCATATATTTT

cdr3_length: 13
d_call: NA
clone_size: NA
j_call: TRBJ2-7
v_call: TRBV14
cdr3_aa: CASSLPSGYEQYF
cdr3_nt: TGTGCCAGCAGCCTGCCTTCCGGTTACGAGCAGTACTTC

cdr3_length: 17
d_call: TRBD1
clone_size: NA
j_call: TRBJ2-7
v_call: TRBV2
cdr3_aa: CASSPGMPGQGSYEQYF
cdr3_nt: TGTGCCAGCAGTCCAGGGATGCCGGGACAGGGGTCCTACGAGCAGTACTTC

cdr3_length: 12
d_call: NA
clone_size: NA
j_call: TRBJ2-7
v_call: TRBV18
cdr3_aa: CASSPPANEQYF
cdr3_nt: TGTGCCAGCTCACCACCGGCCAACGAGCAGTACTTC

cdr3_length: 12
d_call: NA
clone_size: NA
j_call: TRBJ1-1
v_call: TRBV9
cdr3_aa: CASAAVGTEAFF
cdr3_nt: TGTGCCAGCGCGGCGGTCGGCACTGAAGCTTTCTTT

cdr3_length: 14
d_call: NA
clone_size: NA
j_call: TRBJ2-7
v_call: TRBV19
cdr3_aa: CASSTRRGTYEQYF
cdr3_nt: TGTGCCAGTAGTACAAGGAGGGGTACCTACGAGCAGTACTTC

cdr3_length: 13
d_call: NA
clone_size: once
j_call: TRBJ1-6
v_call: TRBV19
cdr3_aa: CASSIEWSSPLHF
cdr3_nt: TGTGCCAGTAGTATTGAATGGAGTTCACCCCTCCACTTT

cdr3_length: 14
d_call: TRBD2
clone_size: NA
j_call: TRBJ2-1
v_call: TRBV7-6
cdr3_aa: CASALTSGANEQFF
cdr3_nt: TGTGCCTCCGCCTTGACTAGCGGGGCCAATGAGCAGTTCTTC

cdr3_length: 14
d_call: NA
clone_size: NA
j_call: TRBJ2-4
v_call: TRBV11-1
cdr3_aa: CASSPRHVANIQYF
cdr3_nt: TGTGCCAGCAGCCCAAGGCACGTAGCAAACATTCAGTACTTC

cdr3_length: 15
d_call: TRBD1
clone_size: NA
j_call: TRBJ2-2
v_call: TRBV19
cdr3_aa: CASRRQGWNTGELFF
cdr3_nt: TGTGCCAGTAGAAGACAGGGCTGGAACACCGGGGAGCTGTTTTTT

cdr3_length: 14
d_call: NA
clone_size: NA
j_call: TRBJ1-2
v_call: TRBV28
cdr3_aa: CASRPTGQNYGYTF
cdr3_nt: TGTGCCAGCAGACCCACAGGACAGAACTATGGCTACACCTTC

cdr3_length: 15
d_call: NA
clone_size: once
j_call: TRBJ2-3
v_call: TRBV10-3
cdr3_aa: CAISGGLARTDTQYF
cdr3_nt: TGTGCCATCAGTGGAGGGCTAGCTCGCACAGATACGCAGTATTTT

cdr3_length: 15
d_call: NA
clone_size: NA
j_call: TRBJ1-5
v_call: TRBV7-8
cdr3_aa: CASSLVRGVNQPQHF
cdr3_nt: TGTGCCAGCAGCTTAGTGCGGGGGGTCAATCAGCCCCAGCATTTT

cdr3_length: 17
d_call: NA
clone_size: NA
j_call: TRBJ1-3
v_call: TRBV9
cdr3_aa: CASSARTGGWAGNTIYF
cdr3_nt: TGTGCCAGCAGCGCCCGTACTGGGGGGTGGGCTGGAAACACCATATATTTT

cdr3_length: 16
d_call: NA
clone_size: NA
j_call: TRBJ1-1
v_call: TRBV1
cdr3_aa: CTSSPQRPKRNTEAFF
cdr3_nt: TGCACCAGCAGCCCGCAGAGGCCCAAGAGGAACACTGAAGCTTTCTTT

cdr3_length: 11
d_call: NA
clone_size: NA
j_call: TRBJ1-1
v_call: TRBV7-9
cdr3_aa: CASSSSAEAFF
cdr3_nt: TGTGCCAGCAGCTCATCAGCTGAAGCTTTCTTT

cdr3_length: 14
d_call: NA
clone_size: few
j_call: TRBJ1-2
v_call: TRBV19
cdr3_aa: CASSIRGSNYGYTF
cdr3_nt: TGTGCCAGTAGTATCCGGGGATCTAACTATGGCTACACCTTC

cdr3_length: 15
d_call: NA
clone_size: NA
j_call: TRBJ2-2
v_call: TRBV5-1
cdr3_aa: CASSLRGSGTGELFF
cdr3_nt: TGCGCCAGCAGCTTGAGGGGGTCGGGCACCGGGGAGCTGTTTTTT

cdr3_length: 14
d_call: TRBD1
clone_size: NA
j_call: TRBJ2-7
v_call: TRBV28
cdr3_aa: CASALRTGSYEQYF
cdr3_nt: TGTGCCAGCGCGTTACGGACAGGGAGCTACGAGCAGTACTTC

cdr3_length: 21
d_call: NA
clone_size: NA
j_call: TRBJ1-2
v_call: TRBV9
cdr3_aa: CASSVPSGEGPQPPAGYGYTF
cdr3_nt: TGTGCCAGCAGCGTACCATCAGGGGAGGGGCCCCAACCCCCAGCAGGGTATGGCTACACCTTC

cdr3_length: 13
d_call: NA
clone_size: NA
j_call: TRBJ1-1
v_call: TRBV21-1
cdr3_aa: CARIGGEDTEAFF
cdr3_nt: TGTGCCAGAATAGGGGGGGAGGACACTGAAGCTTTCTTT

cdr3_length: 17
d_call: NA
clone_size: NA
j_call: TRBJ2-3
v_call: TRBV28
cdr3_aa: CASTWSGRGRGTDTQYF
cdr3_nt: TGTGCCAGCACTTGGTCTGGTAGGGGTCGTGGCACAGATACGCAGTATTTT

cdr3_length: 12
d_call: NA
clone_size: NA
j_call: TRBJ1-1
v_call: TRBV6-5
cdr3_aa: CASSPGRGNAFF
cdr3_nt: TGTGCCAGCAGTCCGGGGCGGGGGAATGCTTTCTTT

cdr3_length: 13
d_call: NA
clone_size: NA
j_call: TRBJ1-2
v_call: TRBV7-8
cdr3_aa: CASSLRDLRGYTF
cdr3_nt: TGTGCCAGCAGCTTGCGGGATTTGAGGGGCTACACCTTC

cdr3_length: 13
d_call: TRBD2
clone_size: NA
j_call: TRBJ2-2
v_call: TRBV24-1
cdr3_aa: CATAGLAPGELFF
cdr3_nt: TGTGCCACCGCGGGACTAGCTCCCGGGGAGCTGTTTTTT

cdr3_length: 13
d_call: TRBD2
clone_size: NA
j_call: TRBJ2-1
v_call: TRBV4-2
cdr3_aa: CASSQSGGYEQFF
cdr3_nt: TGTGCCAGCAGCCAAAGCGGGGGGTATGAGCAGTTCTTC

cdr3_length: 14
d_call: TRBD1
clone_size: NA
j_call: TRBJ1-6
v_call: TRBV15
cdr3_aa: CATSSRDRYSPLHF
cdr3_nt: TGTGCCACCAGCAGCCGGGACAGATATTCACCCCTCCACTTT

cdr3_length: 14
d_call: NA
clone_size: NA
j_call: TRBJ2-7
v_call: TRBV19
cdr3_aa: CASKNTGFSYEQYF
cdr3_nt: TGTGCCAGTAAAAATACAGGGTTCTCCTACGAGCAGTACTTC

cdr3_length: 17
d_call: NA
clone_size: NA
j_call: TRBJ2-7
v_call: TRBV7-9
cdr3_aa: CASSPPWGGPLFYEQYF
cdr3_nt: TGTGCCAGCAGCCCGCCTTGGGGCGGACCTCTCTTTTACGAGCAGTACTTC

cdr3_length: 14
d_call: NA
clone_size: few
j_call: TRBJ1-2
v_call: TRBV28
cdr3_aa: CASRTELANYGYTF
cdr3_nt: TGTGCCAGCAGGACAGAATTAGCTAACTATGGCTACACCTTC

cdr3_length: 18
d_call: TRBD1
clone_size: NA
j_call: TRBJ2-1
v_call: TRBV7-3
cdr3_aa: CASSLRGYRGGVDNEQFF
cdr3_nt: TGTGCCAGCAGCTTAAGAGGATACAGGGGTGGCGTTGACAATGAGCAGTTCTTC

cdr3_length: 15
d_call: NA
clone_size: NA
j_call: TRBJ2-5
v_call: TRBV4-1
cdr3_aa: CASSPKDTIQETQYF
cdr3_nt: TGCGCCAGCAGTCCGAAGGACACTATCCAAGAGACCCAGTACTTC